The clone carrying this T cell receptor (beta chain) was counted only a few times. This sample was included in a study of blood T cells in healthy people across ages. The authors ran a second PCR of about 6 to 12 cycles using a sample-barcoded 5' primer and a J-beta primer mix. Using its own MiXCR run on the 5' RACE reads, TCRdb lists one record per CDR3 protein. The data contain about 970,000 distinct CDR3 sequences, roughly 51% of them singletons. The germline CDR1 and CDR2 sequences are MDHEN and SYDVKM. This CDR3 has 17 amino acids. Trimming at V came to 5 bases and at J to 2 bases, leaving 13 bases not matched to a gene.

This clonotype was sampled from a woman aged 55-69 years in good health. The sample consisted of blood. The chain recombines TRBV28 with TRBJ2-3, with TRBD2 identical over 7 bases. The CDR3 sequence is CASSPPRWRENTDTQYF. DNA for the CDR3: TGTGCCAGCAGTCCCCCCCGCTGGCGGGAGAACACAGATACGCAGTATTTT.